This paragraph reports one TCR beta chain. Its antigen remains unknown. This table comes from immunoSEQ multiplex PCR, and its TCRdb copy is limited to in-frame clones, with some not included. The sample lists about 82,000 clones; 85% to 95% were seen once. Deletions cut 5 bases from V and 6 bases from J, with 16 bases between. Germline loops: CDR1 SGHNT, CDR2 YENEEA. The CDR3 totals 14 residues. This sample stems from a study of graft-versus-host responses after intestinal transplantation. Study-level results: Allograft clonal ratios (graft-versus-host to host-versus-graft) were high in patients who had graft-donor T cell macrochimerism.

The genes are TRBV11-3 and TRBJ1-1, with TRBD1 as a possible D gene (5 bases). The sequence derives from a human donor who was the organ donor for an intestinal transplant. Material: unstimulated CD4+ T cells sorted from spleen or lymph node cells, obtained before transplant. CDR3 in DNA: TGTGCCAGCAGCCCCTACCTCCAGGGTTCTGAAGCTTTCTTT. Translated: CASSPYLQGSEAFF. The full variable domain, completed using reference TRBV11-3 and TRBJ1-1, is EAGVVQSPRYKIIEKKQPVAFWCNPISGHNTLYWYLQNLGQGPELLIRYENEEAVDDSQLPKDRFSAERLKGVDSTLKIQPAELGDSAVYLCASSPYLQGSEAFFGQGTRLTVV.